Below, one T cell receptor beta chain is given with its context. The length of the CDR3 is 15 residues. The V gene's germline CDR1 is SGHTA and CDR2 FQGTGA. V was clipped by 1 base and J by 4 bases; unmatched bases: 1. The sample is drawn from a study of cytomegalovirus exposure and HLA in healthy donors. Primers for the PCR totalled 60 Vbeta and 13 Jbeta. The table came from immunoSEQ multiplex PCR; TCRdb's copy has only in-frame clones and leaves some out. The sample lists around 150,000 clones, 68% seen once, with less than 3.5% in the top ten. The gene calls are TRBV7-3 and TRBJ2-5; 12 bases line up with TRBD1. This clonotype was obtained from a woman aged 35 to 49 in good health and CMV-seropositive. The sample comprised PBMCs. Here the CDR3 DNA reads TGTGCCAGCAGCTTAAGGGGACAGGGGGCAGAGACCCAGTACTTC. It encodes CASSLRGQGAETQYF.